This passage covers 2 T cell receptor beta chains from one sample sequenced in a study of blood T cells in healthy people across ages. Next came a second PCR, run for about 7 to 12 cycles, which used a sample-barcoded 5' primer along with a J-beta primer mix. A single record per CDR3 protein comes from TCRdb applying MiXCR to the 5' RACE reads. The sample has 950,000 to 1,200,000 distinct CDR3 sequences, roughly two fifths seen once. The sample comprised blood. Receptor source: a man younger than 35 in good health.

This clonotype was found a few times. This chain joins TRBV4-2 and TRBJ2-1, with D perhaps TRBD2 (6 bases). This CDR3 contains 15 residues. The germline V and J ends were trimmed by 0 bases and 5 bases, with 11 bases remaining between them. CDR1 and CDR2 from the germline V gene are LGHNA and YNFKEQ. This chain's CDR3 is CASSQDSGGHNEQFF. As DNA, the CDR3 is TGTGCCAGCAGCCAAGATTCCGGGGGACACAATGAGCAGTTCTTC.

This clonotype was seen a handful of times. The rearrangement joins TRBV25-1 to TRBJ2-3; a weak D match, TRBD1 (6 bases). Germline CDR1 reads MGHDK; CDR2 reads SYGVNS. Trimming took 8 bases from V and 3 from J, leaving 15 bases between them. The CDR3 spans 14 residues. The CDR3 spells CASGPGQKTDTQYF. The CDR3 nucleotides read TGTGCCAGCGGTCCGGGACAAAAAACAGATACGCAGTATTTT.